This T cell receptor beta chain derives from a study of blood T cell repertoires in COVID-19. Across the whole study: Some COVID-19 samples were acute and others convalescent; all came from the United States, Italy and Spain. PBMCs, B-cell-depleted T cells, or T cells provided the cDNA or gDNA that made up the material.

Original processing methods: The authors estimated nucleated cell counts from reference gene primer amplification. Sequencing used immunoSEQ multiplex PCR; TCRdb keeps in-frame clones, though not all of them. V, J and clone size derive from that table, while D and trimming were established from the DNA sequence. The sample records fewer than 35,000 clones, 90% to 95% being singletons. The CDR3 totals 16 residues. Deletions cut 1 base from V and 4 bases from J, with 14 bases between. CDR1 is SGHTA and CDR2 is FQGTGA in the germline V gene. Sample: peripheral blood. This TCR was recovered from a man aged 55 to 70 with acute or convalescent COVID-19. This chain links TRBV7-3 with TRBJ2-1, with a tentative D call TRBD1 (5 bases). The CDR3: CASSLSRQGSYNEQFF. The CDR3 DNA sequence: TGTGCCAGCAGCTTAAGCCGGCAGGGATCGTACAATGAGCAGTTCTTC.